The clone carrying this TCR beta chain has a single count. Its specificity is not known. From germline, CDR1 is SGHTA and CDR2 FQGTGA. V was pared by 5 bases and J by 5 bases, with 18 bases between. The CDR3 loop spans 15 amino acids. Libraries were prepared by immunoSEQ multiplex PCR; TCRdb keeps only in-frame clonotypes and omits some of them. The data hold approximately 90,000 clones, with roughly 89% observed a single time. These data come from a study of OX40 agonist ivuxolimab in advanced cancers. The overall study: Enrolled patients in dose escalation had cancers that were hepatocellular carcinoma, melanoma, renal cell or head and neck cancer. Enrollees could have had prior anti-PD-1, anti-PD-L1 or anti-CTLA-4 therapy, which approximately 38% had received. General study findings and limits: Dose levels from 0.1 to 3.0 mg/kg saw CD4+ and CD8+ blood T cells expand clonally by week 6. Partial responders treated at 0.1-3.0 mg/kg exhibited clonal expansion among the lowest measured.

The rearrangement links TRBV7-3 to TRBJ1-2; the D gene is possibly TRBD1 (6 bases). The source material was CD4+ or CD8+ T cells sorted from blood, sampled in a trial of the OX40 agonist ivuxolimab. The TCR comes from an adult with an advanced solid tumor such as melanoma, head and neck, liver or kidney cancer. The CDR3: CASSPKATGFYGYTF. CDR3 coding DNA: TGTGCCAGCAGCCCAAAAGCCACAGGGTTTTATGGCTACACCTTC.